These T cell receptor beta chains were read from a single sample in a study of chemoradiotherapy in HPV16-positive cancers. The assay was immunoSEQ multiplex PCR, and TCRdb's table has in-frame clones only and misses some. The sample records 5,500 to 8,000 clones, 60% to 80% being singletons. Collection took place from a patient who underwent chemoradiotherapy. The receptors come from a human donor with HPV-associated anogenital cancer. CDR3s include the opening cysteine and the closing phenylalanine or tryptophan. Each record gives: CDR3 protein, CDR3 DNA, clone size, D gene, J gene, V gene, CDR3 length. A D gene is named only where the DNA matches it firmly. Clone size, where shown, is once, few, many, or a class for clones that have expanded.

CDR3: CAISESTGGFGAFF
DNA: TGTGCCATCAGTGAGTCGACAGGGGGCTTTGGAGCTTTCTTT
size: .
D: TRBD1
J: TRBJ1-1
V: TRBV10-3
length: 14

CDR3: CASRPQGNKGTEAFF
DNA: TGTGCCAGCAGACCTCAGGGGAACAAGGGGACTGAAGCTTTCTTT
size: .
D: .
J: TRBJ1-1
V: TRBV4-2
length: 15

CDR3: CASSFYPAGGELFF
DNA: TGCGCCAGCAGCTTCTACCCTGCCGGCGGGGAGCTGTTTTTT
size: .
D: .
J: TRBJ2-2
V: TRBV5-1
length: 14

CDR3: CASSGQSTDTQYF
DNA: TGTGCCAGCTCCGGACAGAGCACAGATACGCAGTATTTT
size: .
D: .
J: TRBJ2-3
V: TRBV6-1
length: 13

CDR3: CASSEAGTGLGGQYF
DNA: TGTGCCAGCAGTGAAGCGGGGACAGGCCTCGGTGGGCAGTACTTC
size: .
D: TRBD1
J: TRBJ2-7
V: TRBV2
length: 15

CDR3: CASSQAAGGTRNEQFF
DNA: TGTGCCAGCAGCCAAGCGGCAGGGGGGACCCGCAATGAGCAGTTCTTC
size: .
D: .
J: TRBJ2-1
V: TRBV4-2
length: 16

CDR3: CAWSFPGWTGELFF
DNA: TGTGCCTGGAGTTTCCCTGGGTGGACCGGGGAGCTGTTTTTT
size: .
D: .
J: TRBJ2-2
V: TRBV30
length: 14

CDR3: CASSSSRDRTNEQFF
DNA: TGTGCCAGCAGCTCGTCCCGGGACAGGACCAATGAGCAGTTCTTC
size: .
D: TRBD1
J: TRBJ2-1
V: TRBV7-3
length: 15

CDR3: CASSLEISGEQYF
DNA: TGTGCCAGCAGCTTAGAGATCTCTGGCGAGCAGTACTTC
size: .
D: .
J: TRBJ2-7
V: TRBV7-3
length: 13

CDR3: CASSLGMGRGNQPQHF
DNA: TGTGCCAGCAGTTTAGGGATGGGCAGGGGCAATCAGCCCCAGCATTTT
size: .
D: .
J: TRBJ1-5
V: TRBV28
length: 16

CDR3: CASSFGTGQNLADTQYF
DNA: TGTGCCAGCAGCTTCGGGACGGGACAAAACCTTGCAGATACGCAGTATTTT
size: .
D: .
J: TRBJ2-3
V: TRBV7-9
length: 17

CDR3: CASSQEWGDTSTIYF
DNA: TGTGCCAGCAGCCAAGAGTGGGGGGACACCAGCACCATATATTTT
size: few
D: .
J: TRBJ1-3
V: TRBV4-2
length: 15

CDR3: CAWSRGSYGYTF
DNA: TGTGCCTGGAGTAGGGGATCCTATGGCTACACCTTC
size: .
D: .
J: TRBJ1-2
V: TRBV30
length: 12

CDR3: CASSKGPGQQSAPASF
DNA: TGTGCCAGCAGCAAGGGACCGGGACAGCAATCAGCCCCAGCATCTTTT
size: .
D: TRBD1
J: TRBJ1-5
V: TRBV5-5
length: 16

CDR3: CASTLSGGNEKLFF
DNA: TGTGCCAGCACCCTCTCCGGTGGTAATGAAAAACTGTTTTTT
size: once
D: .
J: TRBJ1-4
V: TRBV11-2
length: 14

CDR3: CASSLFRTVSPNTEAFF
DNA: TGTGCCAGTAGTTTATTCCGGACAGTTAGCCCCAACACTGAAGCTTTCTTT
size: .
D: .
J: TRBJ1-1
V: TRBV19
length: 17

CDR3: CASSSALSGGGSEQYF
DNA: TGTGCCAGCAGTTCCGCTCTTAGCGGGGGGGGCTCCGAGCAGTACTTC
size: .
D: TRBD2
J: TRBJ2-7
V: TRBV27
length: 16

CDR3: CASSPSVQGGYGYTF
DNA: TGTGCCAGCTCACCCAGCGTCCAGGGAGGGTATGGCTACACCTTC
size: .
D: .
J: TRBJ1-2
V: TRBV18
length: 15

CDR3: CASSLGGGRDYGYTF
DNA: TGTGCCAGCAGCTTAGGAGGGGGGCGCGACTATGGCTACACCTTC
size: few
D: .
J: TRBJ1-2
V: TRBV7-9
length: 15

CDR3: CASSLVWGSNQPQHF
DNA: TGTGCCAGCAGTTTGGTTTGGGGGAGCAATCAGCCCCAGCATTTT
size: .
D: .
J: TRBJ1-5
V: TRBV28
length: 15

CDR3: CASSPRGQGEKLFF
DNA: TGTGCCAGCAGCCCCCGAGGACAGGGCGAAAAACTGTTTTTT
size: .
D: TRBD1
J: TRBJ1-4
V: TRBV9
length: 14

CDR3: CASSLNGYGYTF
DNA: TGTGCCAGCAGTTTAAACGGCTATGGCTACACCTTC
size: .
D: .
J: TRBJ1-2
V: TRBV27
length: 12

CDR3: CASSQDVAGGWGTQYF
DNA: TGTGCCAGCAGCCAAGATGTCGCGGGGGGCTGGGGGACCCAGTACTTC
size: once
D: TRBD2
J: TRBJ2-5
V: TRBV4-2
length: 16

CDR3: CASSLAGTGGSPLHF
DNA: TGTGCCAGCAGCTTGGCCGGGACAGGGGGTTCACCCCTCCACTTT
size: once
D: TRBD1
J: TRBJ1-6
V: TRBV5-6
length: 15

CDR3: CASSIGQGGASTDTQYF
DNA: TGTGCCAGTAGTATTGGACAGGGGGGGGCCAGCACAGATACGCAGTATTTT
size: .
D: TRBD1
J: TRBJ2-3
V: TRBV19
length: 17

CDR3: CASSFRAYGYTF
DNA: TGTGCCAGCAGCTTTCGCGCCTATGGCTACACCTTC
size: .
D: .
J: TRBJ1-2
V: TRBV7-9
length: 12

CDR3: CARSGRPDLSYEAFF
DNA: TGTGCCAGAAGCGGACGCCCGGATTTAAGTTACGAAGCTTTCTTT
size: .
D: .
J: TRBJ1-1
V: TRBV5-3
length: 15

CDR3: CAINGRGLGYGYTF
DNA: TGTGCCATCAATGGCAGGGGGCTGGGCTATGGCTACACCTTC
size: .
D: TRBD1
J: TRBJ1-2
V: TRBV10-3
length: 14

CDR3: CASSQEGQGRTTEAFF
DNA: TGCGCCAGCAGCCAAGAGGGGCAGGGCAGGACCACTGAAGCTTTCTTT
size: .
D: .
J: TRBJ1-1
V: TRBV4-1
length: 16

CDR3: CASSFLANTEAFF
DNA: TGTGCCAGCAGCTTCCTTGCGAACACTGAAGCTTTCTTT
size: .
D: .
J: TRBJ1-1
V: TRBV5-5
length: 13

CDR3: CASGASGTGELFF
DNA: TGTGCCAGCGGAGCCTCGGGCACCGGGGAGCTGTTTTTT
size: .
D: .
J: TRBJ2-2
V: TRBV2
length: 13

CDR3: CASSEFRDSYEQYF
DNA: TGTGCCAGCAGCGAGTTCCGGGACAGCTACGAGCAGTACTTC
size: .
D: TRBD1
J: TRBJ2-7
V: TRBV7-8
length: 14

CDR3: CAISMGLQETQYF
DNA: TGTGCCATCAGTATGGGACTCCAAGAGACCCAGTACTTC
size: .
D: .
J: TRBJ2-5
V: TRBV10-3
length: 13

CDR3: CASRGGAGTDTQYF
DNA: TGTGCCAGCAGAGGGGGGGCCGGCACAGATACGCAGTATTTT
size: few
D: .
J: TRBJ2-3
V: TRBV2
length: 14

CDR3: CAWSQTGGNEQFF
DNA: TGTGCCTGGAGCCAAACAGGGGGCAATGAGCAGTTCTTC
size: .
D: TRBD1
J: TRBJ2-1
V: TRBV30
length: 13

CDR3: CASSPGTSGGSNEQFF
DNA: TGTGCCAGCAGCCCTGGGACTAGCGGGGGAAGCAATGAGCAGTTCTTC
size: .
D: TRBD2
J: TRBJ2-1
V: TRBV7-8
length: 16

CDR3: CASSYLGERGTGELFF
DNA: TGTGCCAGCAGTTATCTAGGCGAACGTGGGACCGGGGAGCTGTTTTTT
size: .
D: .
J: TRBJ2-2
V: TRBV14
length: 16

CDR3: CASSDRAGYEQYF
DNA: TGTGCCAGCAGCGACAGGGCCGGCTACGAGCAGTACTTC
size: .
D: TRBD1
J: TRBJ2-7
V: TRBV2
length: 13

CDR3: CASSRRAMNTEAFF
DNA: TGCGCCAGCAGTCGCCGCGCCATGAACACTGAAGCTTTCTTT
size: .
D: .
J: TRBJ1-1
V: TRBV5-1
length: 14

CDR3: CASSLATGGAGNTEAFF
DNA: TGTGCCAGCAGCTTGGCGACAGGGGGCGCGGGGAACACTGAAGCTTTCTTT
size: few
D: TRBD1
J: TRBJ1-1
V: TRBV5-6
length: 17

CDR3: CASSLRGGLSYEQYF
DNA: TGTGCCAGCAGCTTAAGGGGTGGACTCTCCTACGAGCAGTACTTC
size: .
D: .
J: TRBJ2-7
V: TRBV7-8
length: 15

CDR3: CASSRDRDEQYF
DNA: TGTGCCAGCTCACGGGACAGGGACGAGCAGTACTTC
size: .
D: TRBD1
J: TRBJ2-7
V: TRBV18
length: 12

CDR3: CASSRGVTYEQYF
DNA: TGCGCCAGCAGTCGGGGGGTGACCTACGAGCAGTACTTC
size: few
D: TRBD2
J: TRBJ2-7
V: TRBV5-1
length: 13

CDR3: CSVVRGAGYEQYF
DNA: TGCAGCGTTGTTCGGGGGGCAGGGTACGAGCAGTACTTC
size: .
D: .
J: TRBJ2-7
V: TRBV29-1
length: 13

CDR3: CASTPGGQGSTEAFF
DNA: TGTGCCAGCACCCCGGGCGGACAGGGGAGCACTGAAGCTTTCTTT
size: .
D: TRBD1
J: TRBJ1-1
V: TRBV9
length: 15

CDR3: CASTYRQGNSPLHF
DNA: TGTGCCAGCACTTATAGGCAGGGGAATTCACCCCTCCACTTT
size: .
D: .
J: TRBJ1-6
V: TRBV2
length: 14

CDR3: CASSPGRSTDTQYF
DNA: TGTGCCAGCTCACCCGGGCGGAGCACAGATACGCAGTATTTT
size: .
D: .
J: TRBJ2-3
V: TRBV18
length: 14

CDR3: CATRGKETQYF
DNA: TGTGCCACGAGGGGAAAAGAGACCCAGTACTTC
size: .
D: .
J: TRBJ2-5
V: TRBV25-1
length: 11

CDR3: CASSLGSANYGYTF
DNA: TGTGCCAGCAGCTTGGGTTCGGCTAACTATGGCTACACCTTC
size: .
D: .
J: TRBJ1-2
V: TRBV5-5
length: 14

CDR3: CAISESRETQYF
DNA: TGTGCCATCAGTGAGTCGAGGGAGACCCAGTACTTC
size: few
D: .
J: TRBJ2-5
V: TRBV10-3
length: 12

CDR3: CASSPLTTDTQYF
DNA: TGTGCCAGCTCACCCCTTACCACAGATACGCAGTATTTT
size: .
D: .
J: TRBJ2-3
V: TRBV18
length: 13

CDR3: CASTSTDTQYF
DNA: TGTGCCAGCACTAGCACAGATACGCAGTATTTT
size: .
D: .
J: TRBJ2-3
V: TRBV6-6
length: 11

CDR3: CASSLGPNSAYEQYF
DNA: TGCGCCAGCAGCCTGGGACCCAACTCCGCCTACGAGCAGTACTTC
size: .
D: .
J: TRBJ2-7
V: TRBV5-1
length: 15

CDR3: CASSGRQGNEKLFF
DNA: TGTGCCAGCAGCGGAAGGCAGGGTAATGAAAAACTGTTTTTT
size: .
D: .
J: TRBJ1-4
V: TRBV7-2
length: 14